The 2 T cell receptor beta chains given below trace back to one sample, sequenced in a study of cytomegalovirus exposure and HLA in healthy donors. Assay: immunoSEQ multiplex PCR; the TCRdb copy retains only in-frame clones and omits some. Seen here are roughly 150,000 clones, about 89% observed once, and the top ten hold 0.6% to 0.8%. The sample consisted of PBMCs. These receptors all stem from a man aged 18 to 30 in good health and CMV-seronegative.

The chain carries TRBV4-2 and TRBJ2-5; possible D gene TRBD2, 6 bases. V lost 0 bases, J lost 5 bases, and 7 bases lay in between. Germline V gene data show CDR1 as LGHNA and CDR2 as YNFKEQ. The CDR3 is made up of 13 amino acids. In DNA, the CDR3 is TGTGCCAGCAGCCAAGAGGGAGGCGAGACCCAGTACTTC. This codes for CASSQEGGETQYF.

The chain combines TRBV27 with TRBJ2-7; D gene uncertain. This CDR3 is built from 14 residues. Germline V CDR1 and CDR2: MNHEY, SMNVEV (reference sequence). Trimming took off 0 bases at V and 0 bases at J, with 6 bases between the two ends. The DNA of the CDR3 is TGTGCCAGCAGTTTATCAGACAACTCCTACGAGCAGTACTTC. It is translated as CASSLSDNSYEQYF.